This is a list of T cell receptor beta chains from one sample in a study of cytomegalovirus exposure and HLA in healthy donors. Data came from immunoSEQ multiplex PCR; TCRdb stores just in-frame clones and leaves some out. The sample shows about 110,000 clones, about 74% of them seen only once. Sequencing was carried out using PBMCs. The receptors stem from a woman in her forties in good health and CMV-seropositive. Each CDR3 is given with its conserved first and last residue. Each record gives: D gene, V gene, clone size, J gene, CDR3 DNA, CDR3 protein. A D gene is named only where the DNA matches it firmly. Clone size is not always given. Where it is, it says once, few, many or a class for expanded clones.

D: TRBD1
V: TRBV9
size: -
J: TRBJ1-6
DNA: TGTGCCAGCAGCGTAGGAGGGACAGGTGTCGGCTCACCCCTCCACTTT
CDR3: CASSVGGTGVGSPLHF

D: TRBD1
V: TRBV4-2
size: -
J: TRBJ2-7
DNA: TGTGCCAGCAGCCAAGTTAGTGACAGGGTATACGAGCAGTACTTC
CDR3: CASSQVSDRVYEQYF

D: TRBD1
V: TRBV30
size: -
J: TRBJ1-1
DNA: TGTGCCTGGTTACTAGACAGGGGGAACACTGAAGCTTTCTTT
CDR3: CAWLLDRGNTEAFF

D: TRBD1
V: TRBV27
size: -
J: TRBJ1-2
DNA: TGTGCCAGCAGTTCCCGACAGGGGAAAATGGGCTACACCTTC
CDR3: CASSSRQGKMGYTF

D: -
V: TRBV7-9
size: once
J: TRBJ2-7
DNA: TGTGCCAGCAGCCCTACTCTAGCACACTACGAGCAGTACTTC
CDR3: CASSPTLAHYEQYF

D: -
V: TRBV7-2
size: -
J: TRBJ2-5
DNA: TGTGCCAGCAGCCCCCCCAGGGGCGAGACCCAGTACTTC
CDR3: CASSPPRGETQYF

D: TRBD2
V: TRBV4-2
size: -
J: TRBJ2-3
DNA: TGTGCCAGCAGCCAAGTGGGGGGGATCGACACAGATACGCAGTATTTT
CDR3: CASSQVGGIDTDTQYF

D: TRBD2
V: TRBV27
size: -
J: TRBJ2-5
DNA: TGTGCCAGCGGGGGGAGCGGGGCTGGAGAGACCCAGTACTTC
CDR3: CASGGSGAGETQYF

D: -
V: TRBV7-6
size: -
J: TRBJ1-1
DNA: TGTGCCAGCAGCCAATTAAGCACGTTGGAAGCTTTCTTT
CDR3: CASSQLSTLEAFF

D: -
V: TRBV19
size: -
J: TRBJ1-5
DNA: TGTGCCAGTAGTTTACAGGGTGCCGGCAATCAGCCCCAGCATTTT
CDR3: CASSLQGAGNQPQHF

D: -
V: TRBV4-2
size: -
J: TRBJ2-7
DNA: TGTGCCAGCAGCGAGGAAGGAGAGCAGTACTTC
CDR3: CASSEEGEQYF

D: TRBD1
V: TRBV30
size: -
J: TRBJ1-5
DNA: TGTGCCTGGAGTGGGACAGGGACTAATCAGCCCCAGCATTTT
CDR3: CAWSGTGTNQPQHF

D: TRBD2
V: TRBV5-1
size: -
J: TRBJ2-3
DNA: TGCGCCAGCAGCGGCGGGGGGTTAGCAGATACGCAGTATTTT
CDR3: CASSGGGLADTQYF

D: TRBD1
V: TRBV5-1
size: -
J: TRBJ2-7
DNA: TGCGCCAGCAGCTTGTGGGACAGGGGCAACGAGCAGTACTTC
CDR3: CASSLWDRGNEQYF

D: -
V: TRBV5-1
size: -
J: TRBJ1-2
DNA: TGCGCCAGCAGCTGGAGACAGGACTATGGCTACACCTTC
CDR3: CASSWRQDYGYTF

D: -
V: TRBV6-1
size: -
J: TRBJ1-3
DNA: TGTGCCAGCAGTCGGGGGGCTCATGGAAACACCATATATTTT
CDR3: CASSRGAHGNTIYF

D: TRBD1
V: TRBV4-1
size: few
J: TRBJ1-4
DNA: TGCGCCAGCAGCCAAGGCGCGACGGGACAGGGAAATGAAAAACTGTTTTTT
CDR3: CASSQGATGQGNEKLFF

D: -
V: TRBV2
size: -
J: TRBJ1-1
DNA: TGTGCCACCCCCCTCCGGGGGGGGGCTGAAGCTTTCTTT
CDR3: CATPLRGGAEAFF

D: -
V: TRBV29-1
size: -
J: TRBJ1-2
DNA: TGCAGCGTTGATTCTGGACAGAGCTATGGCTACACCTTC
CDR3: CSVDSGQSYGYTF

D: TRBD1
V: TRBV19
size: -
J: TRBJ1-2
DNA: TGTGCCAGTAGTATAGACCAGGGGGCGTTCGGCTACACCTTC
CDR3: CASSIDQGAFGYTF

D: TRBD2
V: TRBV5-1
size: -
J: TRBJ2-3
DNA: TGCGCCAGCAGCTCACTTGGTTCGGGGGGGCCAAGTGATACGCAGTATTTT
CDR3: CASSSLGSGGPSDTQYF

D: -
V: TRBV5-1
size: -
J: TRBJ2-2
DNA: TGCGCCAGCAGCTTGGCAGAAAATACCGGGGAGCTGTTTTTT
CDR3: CASSLAENTGELFF

D: -
V: TRBV28
size: -
J: TRBJ1-5
DNA: TGTGCCAGCAGTGGGAGGTGGGGAAATGGGGGCAATCAGCCCCAGCATTTT
CDR3: CASSGRWGNGGNQPQHF

D: TRBD1
V: TRBV7-6
size: -
J: TRBJ2-1
DNA: TGTGCCAGCACGAGACAGGGTCGGGGTGAGCAGTTCTTC
CDR3: CASTRQGRGEQFF

D: TRBD1
V: TRBV7-9
size: -
J: TRBJ2-3
DNA: TGTGCCAGCAGCCCCGGGACAGGGGAGACAGATACGCAGTATTTT
CDR3: CASSPGTGETDTQYF

D: -
V: TRBV11-2
size: -
J: TRBJ2-3
DNA: TGTGCCAGCAGCCTCGGGGGAGATACGCAGTATTTT
CDR3: CASSLGGDTQYF

D: TRBD1
V: TRBV5-6
size: -
J: TRBJ1-6
DNA: TGTGCCAGCAGTTTCCGGACAGGGAGTTCACCCCTCCACTTT
CDR3: CASSFRTGSSPLHF

D: -
V: TRBV7-8
size: few
J: TRBJ1-5
DNA: TGTGCCAGCAGCACGAGAAATCAGCCCCAGCATTTT
CDR3: CASSTRNQPQHF

D: -
V: TRBV5-6
size: -
J: TRBJ1-5
DNA: TGTGCCAGCAGCTTGGTAGGGGGGGAGCCCCAGCATTTT
CDR3: CASSLVGGEPQHF

D: TRBD1
V: TRBV5-1
size: -
J: TRBJ1-4
DNA: TGCGCCAGCAGCTTGGCGACAGGGGGGCATGAAAAACTGTTTTTT
CDR3: CASSLATGGHEKLFF

D: TRBD2
V: TRBV5-4
size: -
J: TRBJ2-3
DNA: TGTGCCAGCAGCTTGATCTTAAGCGGGGGGGCCCCAGATACGCAGTATTTT
CDR3: CASSLILSGGAPDTQYF

D: TRBD1
V: TRBV7-8
size: -
J: TRBJ2-1
DNA: TGTGCCAGCAGTCCCGACAGGGGGAGCTACAATGAGCAGTTCTTC
CDR3: CASSPDRGSYNEQFF

D: -
V: TRBV19
size: -
J: TRBJ2-2
DNA: TGTGCCAGTAGATCACCCCGACAAAGGAACACCGGGGAGCTGTTTTTT
CDR3: CASRSPRQRNTGELFF

D: TRBD1
V: TRBV5-1
size: once
J: TRBJ2-5
DNA: TGCGCCAGCAGCTCTTGGGCGGACAGGGCCCAAGAGACCCAGTACTTC
CDR3: CASSSWADRAQETQYF

D: -
V: TRBV7-6
size: -
J: TRBJ2-2
DNA: TGTGCCAGCAGACCGACAAGCACCGGGGAGCTGTTTTTT
CDR3: CASRPTSTGELFF

D: -
V: TRBV9
size: -
J: TRBJ2-7
DNA: TGTGCCAGCAGCGTAAGCAAGGGGTGGAACGAGCAGTACTTC
CDR3: CASSVSKGWNEQYF